This TCR beta chain was sequenced during a study of T cells after yellow fever vaccination. Background on the study: Fractions with few cells were prepared using SMART-Seq v4 Ultra Low Input.

Findings and caveats of the study: High-abundance clonotypes from the bulk population could contaminate FACS-sorted repertoires. Most clones from primary vaccination were detected again post-booster (approximately 97% CD4, approximately 90% CD8).

As TCR cDNA was made by 5'RACE template switching, a universal primer site and UMIs were added. TCRdb recomputed calls from the 5' RACE reads with MiXCR, one row per CDR3 protein. This sample has 200,000 to 300,000 distinct CDR3 sequences, with approximately 6.3% found just once. On this clonotype itself: The antigen remains undetermined.

Trimming stripped 4 bases from V and 2 bases from J, with 12 bases between. CDR1 is SGHTS, CDR2 YDEGEE, per germline. The CDR3 is made up of 15 amino acids. This specimen was CD4+ T cells sorted from PBMCs, taken on the day of the yellow fever booster vaccination. This chain links TRBV5-8 with TRBJ2-2; D is unclear. The receptor's source is a man aged 25 to 45 who received the YFV17D yellow fever vaccine. CDR3 coding DNA: TGTGCCAGCAGCCGTGACCTGATCAACACCGGGGAGCTGTTTTTT. Translated, it gives CASSRDLINTGELFF.